This T cell receptor (beta chain) was captured in a study of cytomegalovirus exposure and HLA in healthy donors. Study-wide points: For most TCR sequences rarity was the rule, although some public TCRs occurred in many donors. In vitro data verified a few CMV-associated chains as specific for CMV antigens. The authors enumerated over 150 TCR beta chains as linked to cytomegalovirus.

The sample holds a few counts of this clone. Its target is not known. CDR3 length: 13 residues. V lost 3 bases to trimming and J lost 4 bases, with 11 bases between them. Germline CDR1 reads SGHNT; CDR2 reads YYREEE (reference sequence). These donors were members of the approximately 110-subject validation cohort, a group separate from the approximately 670-subject first cohort. The repertoire was sequenced with immunoSEQ multiplex PCR; TCRdb's copy has only in-frame clones and lacks some. The table has about 110,000 clones, more than 70% seen once. V usage is TRBV5-4 and J usage is TRBJ2-7, with D perhaps TRBD2 (7 bases). The source of this sequence is a young woman in good health and CMV-seronegative. Material: PBMCs. Here the CDR3 DNA reads TGTGCCAGCAGCTCCCGGGGGGCTTACGAGCAGTACTTC. It yields the protein CASSSRGAYEQYF.